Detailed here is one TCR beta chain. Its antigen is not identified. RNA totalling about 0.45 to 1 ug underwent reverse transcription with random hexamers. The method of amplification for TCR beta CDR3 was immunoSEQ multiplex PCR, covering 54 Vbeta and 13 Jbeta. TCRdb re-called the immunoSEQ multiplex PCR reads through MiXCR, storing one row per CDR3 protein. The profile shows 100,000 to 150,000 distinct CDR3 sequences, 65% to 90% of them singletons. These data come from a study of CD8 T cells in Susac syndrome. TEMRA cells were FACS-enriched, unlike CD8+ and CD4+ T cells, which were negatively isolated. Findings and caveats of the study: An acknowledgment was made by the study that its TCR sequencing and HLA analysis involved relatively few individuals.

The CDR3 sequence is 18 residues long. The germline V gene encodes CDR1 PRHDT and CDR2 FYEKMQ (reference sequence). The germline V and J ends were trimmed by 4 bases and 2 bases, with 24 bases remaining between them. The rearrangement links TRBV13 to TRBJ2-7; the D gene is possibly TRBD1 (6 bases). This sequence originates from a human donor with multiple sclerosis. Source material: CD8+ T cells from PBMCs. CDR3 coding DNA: TGTGCCAGCAGCTCGAATCTTCCCGGGGACACACACCCCTACGAGCAGTACTTC. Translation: CASSSNLPGDTHPYEQYF.